One T cell receptor (beta chain) is described in this entry. The antigen is undetermined. Sequencing used immunoSEQ multiplex PCR; TCRdb keeps in-frame clones, though not all of them. The sample records over 150,000 clones, roughly nine tenths being singletons. These data belong to a study of cytomegalovirus exposure and HLA in healthy donors. Study-level information: The approximately 130 validation repertoires and the approximately 630 first-cohort repertoires shared a platform, a later analysis reported.

The study's findings and limits: Listed as cytomegalovirus-associated were 150 to 200 TCR beta chains. First-cohort TCR clusters were later found to tend to co-occur in the approximately 120 validation repertoires. Reports showed the classifier diagnosing cytomegalovirus status with high specificity and sensitivity.

The V gene's germline CDR1 is SEHNR and CDR2 FQNEAQ (reference sequence). The CDR3 contains 15 residues. With V trimmed by 5 bases and J by 7 bases, 7 bases remained unmatched. The source is a woman in her thirties in good health and CMV-seronegative. The V gene is TRBV7-9, the J gene TRBJ1-4, with 10 bases that match TRBD1. Material for sequencing was PBMCs. The CDR3, as DNA: TGTGCCAGCAGCCCGACGACAGGGGGCGGTGAAAAACTGTTTTTT. Amino acids: CASSPTTGGGEKLFF.